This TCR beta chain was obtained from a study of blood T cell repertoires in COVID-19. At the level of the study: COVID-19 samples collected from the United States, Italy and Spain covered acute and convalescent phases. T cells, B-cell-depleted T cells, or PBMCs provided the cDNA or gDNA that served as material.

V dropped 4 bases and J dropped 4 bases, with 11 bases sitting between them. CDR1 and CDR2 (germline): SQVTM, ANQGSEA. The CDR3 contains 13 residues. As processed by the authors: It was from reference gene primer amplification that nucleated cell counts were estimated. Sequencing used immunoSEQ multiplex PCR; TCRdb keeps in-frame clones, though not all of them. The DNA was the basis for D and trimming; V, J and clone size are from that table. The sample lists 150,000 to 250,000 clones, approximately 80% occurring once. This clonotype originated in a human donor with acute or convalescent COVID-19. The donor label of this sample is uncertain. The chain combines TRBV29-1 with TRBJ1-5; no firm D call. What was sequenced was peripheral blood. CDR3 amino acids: CSVGAGRNQPQHF. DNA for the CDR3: TGCAGCGTTGGGGCAGGCCGAAATCAGCCCCAGCATTTT.